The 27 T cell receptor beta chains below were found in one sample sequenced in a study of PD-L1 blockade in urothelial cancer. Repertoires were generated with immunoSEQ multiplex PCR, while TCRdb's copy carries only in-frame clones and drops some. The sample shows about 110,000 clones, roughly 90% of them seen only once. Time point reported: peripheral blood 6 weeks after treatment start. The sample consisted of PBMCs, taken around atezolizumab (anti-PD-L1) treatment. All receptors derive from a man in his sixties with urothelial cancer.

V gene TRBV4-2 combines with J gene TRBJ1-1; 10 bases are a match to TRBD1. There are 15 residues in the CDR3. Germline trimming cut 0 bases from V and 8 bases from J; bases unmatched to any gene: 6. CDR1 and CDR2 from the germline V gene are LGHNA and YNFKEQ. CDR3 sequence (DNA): TGTGCCAGCAGCCAAGAGGGACAGGGGTTGTCGGAAGCTTTCTTT. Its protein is CASSQEGQGLSEAFF.

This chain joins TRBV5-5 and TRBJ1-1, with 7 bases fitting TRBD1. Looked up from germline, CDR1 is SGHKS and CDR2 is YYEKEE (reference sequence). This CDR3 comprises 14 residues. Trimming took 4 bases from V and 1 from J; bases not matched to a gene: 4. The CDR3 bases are TGTGCCAGCAGCGCAGGGGGAGCGAACACTGAAGCTTTCTTT. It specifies CASSAGGANTEAFF.

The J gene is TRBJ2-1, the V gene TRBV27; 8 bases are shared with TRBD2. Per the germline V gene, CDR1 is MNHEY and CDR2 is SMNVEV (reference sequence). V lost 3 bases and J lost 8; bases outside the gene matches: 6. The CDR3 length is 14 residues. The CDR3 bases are TGTGCCAGCAGTTTCGACGGGAGGGGTTATGAGCAGTTCTTC. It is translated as CASSFDGRGYEQFF.

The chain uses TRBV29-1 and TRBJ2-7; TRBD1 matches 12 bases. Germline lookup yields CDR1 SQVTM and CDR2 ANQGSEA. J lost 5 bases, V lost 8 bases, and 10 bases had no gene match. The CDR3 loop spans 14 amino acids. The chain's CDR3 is CSTRLGTGGNEQYF. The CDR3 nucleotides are TGCAGCACGAGACTCGGGACAGGGGGCAACGAGCAGTACTTC.

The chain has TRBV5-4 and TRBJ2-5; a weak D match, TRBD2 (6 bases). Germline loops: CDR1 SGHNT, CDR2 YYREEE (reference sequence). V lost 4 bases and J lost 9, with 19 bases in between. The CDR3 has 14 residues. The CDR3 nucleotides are TGTGCCAGCAGCCCTCTGGTGGGGGGTGAGGCCCAGTACTTC. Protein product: CASSPLVGGEAQYF.

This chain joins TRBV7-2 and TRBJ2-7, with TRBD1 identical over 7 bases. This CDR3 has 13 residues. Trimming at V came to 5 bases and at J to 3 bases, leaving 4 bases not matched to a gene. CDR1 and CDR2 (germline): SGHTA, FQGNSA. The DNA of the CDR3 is TGTGCCAGCAGCCAGGGACAGAACTACGAGCAGTACTTC. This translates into CASSQGQNYEQYF.

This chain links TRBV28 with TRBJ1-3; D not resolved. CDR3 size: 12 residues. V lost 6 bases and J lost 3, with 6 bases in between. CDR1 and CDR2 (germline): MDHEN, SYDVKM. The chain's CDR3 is CASSLNGNTIYF. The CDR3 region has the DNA TGTGCCAGCAGCCTTAATGGAAACACCATATATTTT.

CDR3 sequence reads: CASSEQGTPYEQYF. The CDR3 coding sequence is TGTGCCAGCAGTGAACAGGGTACTCCCTACGAGCAGTACTTC. The V gene is TRBV2, the J gene TRBJ2-7; TRBD1 is a possible D gene (5 bases). The CDR3 length is 14 residues. V lost 2 bases to trimming and J lost 2 bases, with 10 bases between them. Germline assignment: CDR1 SNHLY and CDR2 FYNNEI.

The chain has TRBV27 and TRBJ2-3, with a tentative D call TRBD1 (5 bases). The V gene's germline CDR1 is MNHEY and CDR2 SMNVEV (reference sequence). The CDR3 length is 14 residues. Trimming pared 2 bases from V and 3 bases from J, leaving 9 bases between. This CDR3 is CASSLIAGTDTQYF. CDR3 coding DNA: TGTGCCAGCAGTTTAATTGCAGGGACAGATACGCAGTATTTT.

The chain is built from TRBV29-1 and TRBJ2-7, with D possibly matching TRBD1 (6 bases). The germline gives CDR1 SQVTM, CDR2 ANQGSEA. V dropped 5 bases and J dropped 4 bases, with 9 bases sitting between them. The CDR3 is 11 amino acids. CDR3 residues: CSVRTGYEQYF. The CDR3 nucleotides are TGCAGCGTTCGAACAGGGTACGAGCAGTACTTC.

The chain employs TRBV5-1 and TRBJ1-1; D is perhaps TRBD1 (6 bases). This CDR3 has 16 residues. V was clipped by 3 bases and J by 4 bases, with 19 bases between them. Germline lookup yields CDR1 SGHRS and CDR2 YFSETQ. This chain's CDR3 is CASSSGGQGIATEAFF. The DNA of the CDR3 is TGCGCCAGCAGCTCGGGGGGCCAGGGAATAGCCACTGAAGCTTTCTTT.

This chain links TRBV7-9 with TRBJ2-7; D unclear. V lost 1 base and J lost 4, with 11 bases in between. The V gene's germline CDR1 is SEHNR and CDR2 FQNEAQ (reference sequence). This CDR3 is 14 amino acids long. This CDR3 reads CASSLGQQDYEQYF. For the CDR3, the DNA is TGTGCCAGCAGCTTAGGTCAGCAGGATTACGAGCAGTACTTC.

CDR3 loop: CASSLGDPLAELPSYNEQFF. The CDR3 DNA is TGTGCCAGCAGCTTAGGTGACCCCCTAGCGGAACTGCCCTCCTACAATGAGCAGTTCTTC. The rearrangement joins TRBV7-8 to TRBJ2-1; 7 nucleotides line up with TRBD2. After removal of 1 base from V and 0 bases from J, the junction contained 15 bases not matched to a gene. The germline CDR1 and CDR2 sequences are SGHVS and FQNEAQ. The CDR3 consists of 20 residues.

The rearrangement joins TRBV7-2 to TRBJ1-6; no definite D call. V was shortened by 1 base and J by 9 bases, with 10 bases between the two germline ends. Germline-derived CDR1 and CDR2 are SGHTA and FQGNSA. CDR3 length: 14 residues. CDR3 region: CASSLEAPPSPLHF. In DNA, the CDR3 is TGTGCCAGCAGCTTAGAAGCACCACCTTCACCCCTCCACTTT.

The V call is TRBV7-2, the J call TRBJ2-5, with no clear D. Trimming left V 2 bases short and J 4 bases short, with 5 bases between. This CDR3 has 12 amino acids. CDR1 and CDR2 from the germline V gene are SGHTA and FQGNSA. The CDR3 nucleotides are TGTGCCAGCAGCTTACCTAGAGAGACCCAGTACTTC. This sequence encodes CASSLPRETQYF. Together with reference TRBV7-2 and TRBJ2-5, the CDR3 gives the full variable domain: GAGVSQSPSNKVTEKGKDVELRCDPISGHTALYWYRQSLGQGLEFLIYFQGNSAPDKSGLPSDRFSAERTGGSVSTLTIQRTQQEDSAVYLCASSLPRETQYFGPGTRLLVL.

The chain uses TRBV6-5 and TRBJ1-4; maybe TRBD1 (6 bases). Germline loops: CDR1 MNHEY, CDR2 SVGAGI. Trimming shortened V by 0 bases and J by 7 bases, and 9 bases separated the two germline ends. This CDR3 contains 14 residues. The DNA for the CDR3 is TGTGCCAGCAGTTACTCCGGACAGCTTGAAAAACTGTTTTTT. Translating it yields CASSYSGQLEKLFF.

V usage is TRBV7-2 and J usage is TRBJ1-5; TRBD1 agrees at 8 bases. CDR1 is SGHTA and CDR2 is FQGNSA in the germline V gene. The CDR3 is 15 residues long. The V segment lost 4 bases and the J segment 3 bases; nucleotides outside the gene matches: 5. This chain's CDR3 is CASSSGQGHNQPQHF. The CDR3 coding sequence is TGTGCCAGCAGCTCAGGACAGGGTCACAATCAGCCCCAGCATTTT. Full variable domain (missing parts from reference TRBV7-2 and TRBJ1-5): GAGVSQSPSNKVTEKGKDVELRCDPISGHTALYWYRQSLGQGLEFLIYFQGNSAPDKSGLPSDRFSAERTGGSVSTLTIQRTQQEDSAVYLCASSSGQGHNQPQHFGDGTRLSIL.

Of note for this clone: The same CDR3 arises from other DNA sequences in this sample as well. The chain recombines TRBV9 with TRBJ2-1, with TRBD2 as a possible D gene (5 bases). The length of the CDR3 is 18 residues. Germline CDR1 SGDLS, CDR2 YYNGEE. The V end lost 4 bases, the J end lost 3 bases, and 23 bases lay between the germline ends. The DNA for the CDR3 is TGTGCCAGCAGCCCTGTCTGGTCTAGTGGGAGACTCTACAATGAGCAGTTCTTC. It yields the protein CASSPVWSSGRLYNEQFF. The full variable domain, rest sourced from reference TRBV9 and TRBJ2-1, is DSGVTQTPKHLITATGQRVTLRCSPRSGDLSVYWYQQSLDQGLQFLIQYYNGEERAKGNILERFSAQQFPDLHSELNLSSLELGDSALYFCASSPVWSSGRLYNEQFFGPGTRLTVL.

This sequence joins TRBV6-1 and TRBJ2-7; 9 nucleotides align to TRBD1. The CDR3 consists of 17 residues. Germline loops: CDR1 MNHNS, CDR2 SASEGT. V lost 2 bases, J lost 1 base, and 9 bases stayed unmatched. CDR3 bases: TGTGCCAGCAGTGAACTCTCCGGGACAGGGTTTTCCTACGAGCAGTACTTC. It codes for CASSELSGTGFSYEQYF.

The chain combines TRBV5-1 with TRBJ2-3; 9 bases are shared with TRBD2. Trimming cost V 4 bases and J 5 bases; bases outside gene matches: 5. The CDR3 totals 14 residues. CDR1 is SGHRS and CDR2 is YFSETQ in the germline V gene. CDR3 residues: CASSGGGAEDTQYF. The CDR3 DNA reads TGCGCCAGCAGCGGCGGGGGGGCGGAAGATACGCAGTATTTT.

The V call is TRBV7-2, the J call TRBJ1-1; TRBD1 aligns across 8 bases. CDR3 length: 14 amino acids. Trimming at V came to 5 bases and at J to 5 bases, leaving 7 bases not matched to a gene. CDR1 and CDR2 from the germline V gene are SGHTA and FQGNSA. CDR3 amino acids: CASSSTGGGTEAFF. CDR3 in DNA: TGTGCCAGCAGCAGTACAGGGGGGGGGACTGAAGCTTTCTTT.

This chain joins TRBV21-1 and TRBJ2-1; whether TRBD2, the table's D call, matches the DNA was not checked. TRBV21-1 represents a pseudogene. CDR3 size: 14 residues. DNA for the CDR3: TGTGCCAGCGGGGGGGGTGGTATATACAATGAGCAGTTCTTC. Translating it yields CASGGGGIYNEQFF.

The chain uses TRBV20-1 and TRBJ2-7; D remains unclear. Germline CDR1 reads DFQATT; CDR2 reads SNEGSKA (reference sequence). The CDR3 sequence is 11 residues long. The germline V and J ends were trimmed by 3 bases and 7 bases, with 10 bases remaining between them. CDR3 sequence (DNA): TGCAGTGCTAGCCCCCGTAAAGAGCAGTACTTC. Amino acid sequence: CSASPRKEQYF.

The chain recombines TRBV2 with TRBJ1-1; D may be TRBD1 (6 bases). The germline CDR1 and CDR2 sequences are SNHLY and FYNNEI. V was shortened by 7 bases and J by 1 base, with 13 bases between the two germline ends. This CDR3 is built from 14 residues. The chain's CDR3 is CASKPGQWNTEAFF. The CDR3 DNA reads TGTGCCAGCAAACCGGGACAATGGAACACTGAAGCTTTCTTT.

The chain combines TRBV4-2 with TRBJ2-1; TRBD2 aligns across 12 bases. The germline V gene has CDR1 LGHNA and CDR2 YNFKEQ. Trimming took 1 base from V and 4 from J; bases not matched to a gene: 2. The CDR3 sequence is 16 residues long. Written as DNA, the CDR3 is TGTGCCAGCAGCCAAGCGACTAGCGGGAGTTACAATGAGCAGTTCTTC. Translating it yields CASSQATSGSYNEQFF.

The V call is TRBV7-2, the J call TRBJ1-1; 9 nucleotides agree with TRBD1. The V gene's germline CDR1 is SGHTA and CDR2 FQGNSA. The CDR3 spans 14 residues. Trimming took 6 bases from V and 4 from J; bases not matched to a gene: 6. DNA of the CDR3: TGTGCCAGCAGTTCACAGGGGGCGGGCACTGAAGCTTTCTTT. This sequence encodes CASSSQGAGTEAFF.

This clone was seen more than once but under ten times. The CDR3 nucleotides read TGTGCCAGCAGTATAGGGGCTAACTATGGCTACACCTTC. This gives the protein CASSIGANYGYTF. The chain uses TRBV6-6 and TRBJ1-2, with D maybe TRBD1 (5 bases). Trimming shortened V by 5 bases and J by 0 bases, and 7 bases separated the two germline ends. In germline, CDR1 is MNHNY, CDR2 SVGAGI (reference sequence). The CDR3 is made up of 13 amino acids.